These T cell receptor beta chains were read from a single sample in a study of blood T cell repertoires in COVID-19. Libraries were prepared by immunoSEQ multiplex PCR; TCRdb keeps only in-frame clonotypes and omits some of them. Counted here are 300,000 to 500,000 clones, 70% to 90% occurring once; the ten biggest clones make up over 0.9%. The sequenced sample consisted of PBMCs or T cells enriched from blood (not recorded which). The receptors come from a woman in her 30s with acute COVID-19. The CDR3 runs from the conserved cysteine through the conserved F or W. Each record gives: clone size, V gene, J gene, D gene, CDR3 DNA, CDR3 protein. A D gene is named only where the DNA matches it firmly. Expanded clones are given a class, and other clones once, few, many or no size at all.

few	TRBV6-6	TRBJ2-3	TRBD2	TGTGCCAGCAGTTATAGCGGGGGGTTAGATACGCAGTATTTT	CASSYSGGLDTQYF
-	TRBV7-3	TRBJ2-7	-	TGTGCCAGCAGCCCCAAGGAGGGAGTGGAGCAGTACTTC	CASSPKEGVEQYF
-	TRBV7-9	TRBJ2-3	TRBD2	TGTGCCAGCAGCATAACTAGCGGGGGGGCAGATACGCAGTATTTT	CASSITSGGADTQYF
once	TRBV2	TRBJ1-5	TRBD1	TGTGCCAGCAGGGGACAGGGTCCATACCAGCCCCAGCATTTT	CASRGQGPYQPQHF
-	TRBV5-4	TRBJ2-1	TRBD2	TGTGCCAGCAGCTCCAGCGGGGGGGCAAACAATGAGCAGTTCTTC	CASSSSGGANNEQFF
-	TRBV9	TRBJ1-2	-	TGTGCCAGCAGCGTTGGCGGGGGTACTGGCTACACCTTC	CASSVGGGTGYTF
-	TRBV19	TRBJ1-2	TRBD1	TGTGCCAGTAGTGGGGACAGGAGCTACTATGGCTACACCTTC	CASSGDRSYYGYTF
-	TRBV21-1	TRBJ2-7	-	TGTGCCAGCAGCAAAGTGGGTCAGGGAGGCGAGCAGTACTTC	CASSKVGQGGEQYF
-	TRBV29-1	TRBJ2-7	-	TGCAGCGTTGAAGCCGATAAGGGGATAGGCAAGCAGTACTTC	CSVEADKGIGKQYF
-	TRBV21-1	TRBJ2-5	-	TGTGCCAGCACTCATCAGCGGGGGACCCAGTACTTC	CASTHQRGTQYF
once	TRBV7-2	TRBJ1-1	-	TGTGCCAGCAGTTTCCTAACCCCGGGAGTCCAGCCATCCAACACTGAAGCTTTCTTT	CASSFLTPGVQPSNTEAFF
-	TRBV7-9	TRBJ1-1	-	TGTGCCAGCAGCTTCTCGGGGACTGAAGCTTTCTTT	CASSFSGTEAFF
once	TRBV6-5	TRBJ1-1	-	TGTGCCAGCAGTTACCAGTTGACAGGATGGAACACTGAAGCTTTCTTT	CASSYQLTGWNTEAFF
-	TRBV7-9	TRBJ1-1	-	TGTGCCAGCAGCTCTCAGCTTCAGGGGAACACTGAAGCTTTCTTT	CASSSQLQGNTEAFF
-	TRBV6-1	TRBJ2-7	TRBD2	TGTGCCAGCAGTGAAGCGCGGGGGAGCTACGAGCAGTACTTC	CASSEARGSYEQYF
-	TRBV24-1	TRBJ1-2	-	TGTGCCACCAGTGATCTCGAGAACTATGGCTACACCTTC	CATSDLENYGYTF
-	TRBV19	TRBJ1-1	-	TGTGCCAGTAGTATAGAGACAGGCCGTGAAGCTTTCTTT	CASSIETGREAFF
-	TRBV14	TRBJ2-1	-	TGTGCCAGCAGCCCCCAGGGTGTGGGGTCCTACAATGAGCAGTTCTTC	CASSPQGVGSYNEQFF
once	TRBV5-4	TRBJ2-7	TRBD1	TGTGCCAGCGCCTACAGGGGCTCCTACGAGCAGTACTTC	CASAYRGSYEQYF
-	TRBV7-3	TRBJ2-3	TRBD2	TGTGCCAGCAGCTCAGGACTAGCGGGGGGGCTCACGCAGTATTTT	CASSSGLAGGLTQYF
-	TRBV4-1	TRBJ1-2	TRBD1	TGCGCCAGCAGCCAAGATCGGGACAGGGTTTATGGCTACACCTTC	CASSQDRDRVYGYTF
-	TRBV24-1	TRBJ2-7	TRBD2	TGTGCCACGAGTGCGGGGATGAGGGGAGGGGATCGATCCTACGAGCAGTACTTC	CATSAGMRGGDRSYEQYF
-	TRBV6-5	TRBJ1-6	-	TGTGCCAGCAGCCGGGAACAGGGAAGGAATTCACCCCTCCACTTT	CASSREQGRNSPLHF
-	TRBV18	TRBJ2-3	-	TGTGCCAGCTCTTGGGCGGATACGCAGTATTTT	CASSWADTQYF
-	TRBV9	TRBJ1-1	TRBD1	TGTGCCAGCAGCGAGACAGGGGTAAACACTGAAGCTTTCTTT	CASSETGVNTEAFF
-	TRBV7-9	TRBJ2-7	-	TGTGCCAGCAGCTTTTTGGCAGGGTTTTCGGGTGAGCAGTACTTC	CASSFLAGFSGEQYF
-	TRBV7-2	TRBJ1-1	TRBD1	TGTGCCAGCAGCCTTGGACAGGCCACTGAAGCTTTCTTT	CASSLGQATEAFF
-	TRBV5-1	TRBJ1-1	-	TGCGCCAGCAGCTTGGTTGCAGGTGCAAACACTGAAGCTTTCTTT	CASSLVAGANTEAFF